This T cell receptor (beta chain) was retrieved from a study of shared clonotypes between healthy human individuals. Note on this clone: The antigen remains undetermined.

Study-level results: Larger estimated richness was generally seen in naive subsets than in memory subsets. Sequencing depth was expected to affect clonotype sharing among donors.

Some clones are missing from TCRdb's copy, which holds only in-frame ones; the method was immunoSEQ multiplex PCR. The sample includes roughly 2.6 million clones, more than 80% of them seen just once. This clonotype originated in a man aged 18-30 years in good health. Specimen: naive CD4+ T cells sorted from blood. Subset described: CD45RA+ positively selected.

The CDR3 loop is CASSHQNDQPQHF. DNA of the CDR3: TGCGCCAGCAGCCATCAGAACGATCAGCCCCAGCATTTT. The chain joins TRBV4-1 to TRBJ1-5; D gene unclear. Germline-derived CDR1 and CDR2 are MGHRA and YSYEKL. V shed 3 bases and J shed 5 bases, with 8 bases lying between them. This CDR3 is 13 amino acids long.